These 4 T cell receptor beta chains were sequenced from one sample in a study of blood T cells in healthy people across ages. For the second PCR, which ran for about 7 to 11 cycles, a sample-barcoded 5' primer and a J-beta primer mix were used. TCRdb fed the 5' RACE reads into MiXCR, producing one record per CDR3 protein. Of some 900,000 distinct CDR3 sequences listed, 45% to 50% are singletons. Sequencing was done on a sample of blood. These receptors all stem from a young man in good health.

This clonotype showed up just a few times. The V and J genes are TRBV27 and TRBJ2-7, with D perhaps TRBD1 (6 bases). The V gene lost 7 bases and the J gene lost 5 bases, with 12 bases spanning the gap. This CDR3 has 12 residues. Germline CDR1 and CDR2: MNHEY and SMNVEV (reference sequence). Here the CDR3 DNA reads TGTGCCAGCAAATTGGGGGACAACGAGCAGTACTTC. The encoded protein is CASKLGDNEQYF.

At least ten counts were recorded for this clonotype. The CDR3 DNA is TGTGCCAGCAGCGCCGACAGGGTCGTCGGAAAACTGTTTTTT. This encodes CASSADRVVGKLFF. V is TRBV7-2 and J is TRBJ1-4, with TRBD1 identical over 7 bases. The germline CDR1 and CDR2 sequences are SGHTA and FQGNSA. CDR3 length: 14 amino acids. Losses at the gene ends were 5 bases for V and 10 bases for J; bases not matched to a gene: 10.

J is TRBJ2-7 and V is TRBV6-5, with TRBD1 identical over 10 bases. CDR3 length: 15 residues. V lost 6 bases and J lost 1; bases outside the gene matches: 6. Germline V CDR1 and CDR2: MNHEY, SVGAGI. The CDR3 coding sequence is TGTGCCAGCAGCCCAGGGACAGGGGAGTCCTACGAGCAGTACTTC. Protein sequence: CASSPGTGESYEQYF.

This chain connects TRBV28 to TRBJ1-2; D not certain. Trimming pared 3 bases from V and 4 bases from J, leaving 12 bases between. This CDR3 is 14 amino acids long. The V gene's germline CDR1 is MDHEN and CDR2 SYDVKM. The CDR3, as DNA: TGTGCCAGCAGTTTGCGGGCAGAGTCCTATGGCTACACCTTC. Translating gives CASSLRAESYGYTF.